This is a list of T cell receptor beta chains from one sample in a study of OX40 agonist ivuxolimab in advanced cancers. TCRdb keeps only in-frame clones here, not all; method: immunoSEQ multiplex PCR. This sample carries around 19,000 clones, less than 75% of them seen once, and the ten largest clones take 30% to 40%. Specimen: CD4+ or CD8+ T cells sorted from blood, collected in a trial of the OX40 agonist ivuxolimab. The receptors were sampled from an adult with an advanced solid tumor such as melanoma, head and neck, liver or kidney cancer. The CDR3 runs from the conserved cysteine through the conserved F or W. D genes are given only for firm matches. Not all rows give a size; the values are once, few, many and, for expanded clones, a class.

abundance,d_gene,j_gene,v_gene,CDR3aa,CDR3nt
once,-,TRBJ2-7,TRBV6-5,CASSQIGILTDEQYF,TGTGCCAGCAGCCAAATCGGGATACTCACGGACGAGCAGTACTTC
-,-,TRBJ2-1,TRBV4-1,CASSQTDYNEQFF,TGCGCCAGCAGCCAAACTGACTACAATGAGCAGTTCTTC
few,TRBD1,TRBJ2-7,TRBV5-8,CASSFGQGSNEQYF,TGTGCCAGCAGCTTCGGACAGGGGAGCAACGAGCAGTACTTC
-,TRBD1,TRBJ1-2,TRBV6-5,CASSYNPGTDYGYTF,TGTGCCAGCAGTTATAATCCCGGGACAGACTATGGCTACACCTTC
once,-,TRBJ1-1,TRBV20-1,CSASRAGEAFF,TGCAGTGCTAGCAGGGCAGGGGAAGCTTTCTTT
-,-,TRBJ1-1,TRBV4-2,CASSQVRGWEYTEAFF,TGTGCCAGCAGCCAAGTACGGGGCTGGGAGTACACTGAAGCTTTCTTT
-,-,TRBJ2-7,TRBV18,CASSPPEYYEQYF,TGTGCCAGCTCACCACCAGAATACTACGAGCAGTACTTC
few,-,TRBJ1-2,TRBV27,CASSLTGILNGYTF,TGTGCCAGCAGCTTAACAGGGATTTTGAATGGCTACACCTTC
-,TRBD1,TRBJ2-6,TRBV27,CASRLDRGSPGANVLTF,TGTGCCAGCAGGCTGGACAGGGGGTCCCCTGGGGCCAACGTCCTGACTTTC
few,-,TRBJ2-1,TRBV19,CASSIVPIRYNEQFF,TGTGCCAGTAGTATCGTCCCGATCCGATACAATGAGCAGTTCTTC
-,-,TRBJ2-3,TRBV4-3,CASSQGGGDTQYF,TGCGCCAGCAGCCAAGGGGGAGGAGATACGCAGTATTTT
once,-,TRBJ1-2,TRBV27,CASSLSGQPSRNYGYTF,TGTGCCAGCAGTTTATCTGGGCAGCCCAGTAGGAACTATGGCTACACCTTC
-,-,TRBJ1-2,TRBV27,CASGDLGDGYTF,TGTGCCAGCGGTGACTTGGGTGACGGCTACACCTTC
-,-,TRBJ2-7,TRBV4-1,CASSPAEAGLTYEQYF,TGCGCCAGCAGCCCCGCCGAAGCAGGACTCACCTACGAGCAGTACTTC
-,TRBD2,TRBJ2-3,TRBV7-9,CASSLGASGSADTQYF,TGTGCCAGCAGCTTAGGCGCTAGCGGGAGTGCAGATACGCAGTATTTT
-,-,TRBJ1-5,TRBV6-6,CASSSSYWDSPQHF,TGTGCCAGCAGCTCGTCGTACTGGGATTCGCCCCAGCATTTT
many,-,TRBJ2-7,TRBV29-1,CSVVGGESSYEQYF,TGCAGCGTTGTTGGCGGGGAGAGCTCCTACGAGCAGTACTTC
-,-,TRBJ2-7,TRBV6-5,CASSFTTASSYEQYF,TGTGCCAGCAGTTTCACGACGGCGAGCTCCTACGAGCAGTACTTC
-,-,TRBJ2-2,TRBV28,CASSLGLDTGELFF,TGTGCCAGCAGTTTAGGATTGGACACCGGGGAGCTGTTTTTT
-,-,TRBJ1-5,TRBV9,CASSVGRDSNQPQHF,TGTGCCAGCAGCGTAGGACGCGATAGCAATCAGCCCCAGCATTTT
once,-,TRBJ2-7,TRBV5-1,CASSLGGWRASSYEQYF,TGCGCCAGCAGCTTGGGGGGGTGGCGGGCGAGCTCCTACGAGCAGTACTTC